Shown below are 27 T cell receptor beta chains from a single sample sequenced in a study of shared clonotypes between healthy human individuals. The method was immunoSEQ multiplex PCR; TCRdb's version includes in-frame clones alone and lacks a portion of them. The data contain hundreds of thousands of clones, 72% of them singletons. Sequences were obtained from memory CD4+ T cells sorted from blood. The subset here: CD45RA-negative fraction. The receptors originated from a woman aged 30 to 39 in good health.

The CDR3 region has the DNA TGTGCCAGCAGTGCCGGGACAGGGGAAGGCTACACCTTC. Its translation: CASSAGTGEGYTF. The chain links TRBV6-1 to TRBJ1-2; TRBD1 aligns across 10 bases. The CDR3 runs to 13 residues. Germline CDR1 reads MNHNS; CDR2 reads SASEGT. The V segment lost 4 bases and the J segment 8 bases; nucleotides outside the gene matches: 4.

The chain links TRBV28 to TRBJ2-2, with D uncertain. V was pared by 5 bases and J by 1 base, with 14 bases between. Germline CDR1 MDHEN, CDR2 SYDVKM. This CDR3 comprises 16 residues. The CDR3 DNA is TGTGCCAGCAGTCCCCCTTCGGACGGGAACACCGGGGAGCTGTTTTTT. Translation gives CASSPPSDGNTGELFF.

This clone was seen just once. A far bigger clonotype differs at one base, so this is likely a read error. Additional DNA sequences in this sample encode the identical CDR3. CDR3 sequence reads: CASSLAGGYNEQFF. The CDR3 bases are TGCGCCAGCAGTCTAGCGGGAGGGTACAATGAGCAGTTCTTC. The V and J genes are TRBV11-2 and TRBJ2-1; 12 nucleotides line up with TRBD2. Germline V gene data show CDR1 as SGHAT and CDR2 as FQNNGV. The CDR3 is 14 amino acids.

V gene TRBV11-2 combines with J gene TRBJ1-3; D is unclear. The CDR3 runs 17 residues. Trimming took 2 bases from V and 1 from J, leaving 15 bases between them. Looked up from germline, CDR1 is SGHAT and CDR2 is FQNNGV. The CDR3 DNA follows: TGTGCCAGCAGCTTATCCCTTTTGGGCGCGTCTGGAAACACCATATATTTT. This gives the protein CASSLSLLGASGNTIYF. The full variable domain, in which reference TRBV11-2 and TRBJ1-3 provide the parts outside the CDR3, is EAGVAQSPRYKIIEKRQSVAFWCNPISGHATLYWYQQILGQGPKLLIQFQNNGVVDDSQLPKDRFSAERLKGVDSTLKIQPAKLEDSAVYLCASSLSLLGASGNTIYFGEGSWLTVV.

The V and J genes are TRBV2 and TRBJ1-4; no clear D gene. CDR1 and CDR2 (germline): SNHLY, FYNNEI. The ends were cut back, 6 bases at V and 5 bases at J, with 10 bases in the middle. The length of the CDR3 is 13 residues. DNA for the CDR3: TGTGCCAGCAGGGGGAGGTCAAATGAAAAACTGTTTTTT. Translation gives CASRGRSNEKLFF.

The V call is TRBV6-1, the J call TRBJ1-2, with TRBD1 identical over 7 bases. This CDR3 comprises 13 residues. Germline-derived CDR1 and CDR2 are MNHNS and SASEGT. Trimming removed 4 bases from V and 8 bases from J; junction bases left unmatched: 7. The CDR3 protein is CASSAETGLGYTF. In DNA, the CDR3 is TGTGCCAGCAGTGCAGAGACAGGGCTAGGCTACACCTTC.

The chain has TRBV2 and TRBJ2-1, with 8 nucleotides matching TRBD1. Germline lookup yields CDR1 SNHLY and CDR2 FYNNEI. V dropped 7 bases and J dropped 9; count of bases not matched to a gene: 17. The CDR3 covers 16 residues. The CDR3 DNA sequence: TGTGCCAGCAATTTGTCCGGACAGGGTCGATGGGGTGAGCAGTTCTTC. This encodes CASNLSGQGRWGEQFF.

The rearrangement links TRBV4-1 to TRBJ2-3; D not certain. This CDR3 has 13 residues. Between the trimmed V and J ends, which lost 4 bases and 4 bases, there was a span of 9 bases. Germline V gene lookup returns CDR1 MGHRA and CDR2 YSYEKL. Here the CDR3 DNA reads TGCGCCAGCAGCCCTTTTGGCCCAGATACGCAGTATTTT. Its translation: CASSPFGPDTQYF.

As concerns this clone: This CDR3 is also generated by other DNA sequences in the sample. CDR3 amino acids: CASRDSFYEQYF. The CDR3 nucleotides are TGTGCCAGCCGGGACAGCTTCTACGAGCAGTACTTC. V and J are TRBV28 and TRBJ2-7, with 7 nucleotides matching TRBD1. Germline V gene sequence: CDR1 MDHEN, CDR2 SYDVKM. The CDR3 has 12 residues. Trimming removed 8 bases from V and 3 bases from J; junction bases left unmatched: 4.

This clone was recorded many times. V usage is TRBV12-5 and J usage is TRBJ2-2; D not certain. Trimming took 0 bases from V and 5 from J, leaving 4 bases between them. Germline CDR1 LGHNT, CDR2 FRNRAP. The CDR3 spans 13 residues. CDR3 DNA: TGTGCTAGTGGTTTGGTAACTACCGGGGAGCTGTTTTTT. Amino acids: CASGLVTTGELFF. Filled out from reference TRBV12-5 and TRBJ2-2, the complete variable domain reads DARVTQTPRHKVTEMGQEVTMRCQPILGHNTVFWYRQTMMQGLELLAYFRNRAPLDDSGMPKDRFSAEMPDATLATLKIQPSEPRDSAVYFCASGLVTTGELFFGEGSRLTVL.

The gene calls are TRBV18 and TRBJ2-2; maybe TRBD1 (6 bases). CDR1 is KGHSH, CDR2 LQKENI, per germline. V was cut by 3 bases and J by 2 bases, with 16 bases left in between. The CDR3 has 17 residues. CDR3 sequence reads: CASSPSPVQGNTGELFF. The CDR3 DNA follows: TGTGCCAGCTCACCCTCGCCCGTACAGGGAAACACCGGGGAGCTGTTTTTT.

The V and J genes are TRBV29-1 and TRBJ2-1; 11 bases map to TRBD1. With V trimmed by 6 bases and J by 8 bases, 9 bases remained unmatched. The CDR3 has 14 amino acids. CDR1 SQVTM and CDR2 ANQGSEA come from the germline V gene. The CDR3 nucleotides read TGCAGCGTACGTCGGACAGGGGGCGGCGATGAGCAGTTCTTC. It translates to CSVRRTGGGDEQFF.

The genes are TRBV7-2 and TRBJ1-5, with unresolved D. Germline V lookup: CDR1 SGHTA, CDR2 FQGNSA. CDR3 size: 13 residues. The V gene lost 6 bases and the J gene lost 5 bases, with 11 bases spanning the gap. This CDR3 is CASSFYSDQPQHF. The CDR3 DNA sequence: TGTGCCAGCAGTTTTTACTCTGATCAGCCCCAGCATTTT.

The chain joins TRBV19 to TRBJ1-4; 9 bases align to TRBD1. The CDR3 sequence is 14 residues long. The trim removed 4 bases at V and 9 bases at J, leaving 6 bases unmatched. The germline gives CDR1 LNHDA, CDR2 SQIVND (reference sequence). As DNA, the CDR3 is TGTGCCAGTAGTACCGGGACAGGGACTAAAAAACTGTTTTTT. Amino acid sequence: CASSTGTGTKKLFF.

A remark on this clone: The sample has other DNA sequences that encode this CDR3 too. This chain uses TRBV18 with TRBJ2-2, with D hard to call. In germline, CDR1 is KGHSH, CDR2 LQKENI. V was pared by 3 bases and J by 5 bases, with 7 bases between. The CDR3 contains 13 residues. The CDR3 reads CASSPEGTGELFF. The CDR3, as DNA: TGTGCCAGCTCACCGGAAGGGACCGGGGAGCTGTTTTTT. The full variable domain, with the rest looked up from reference TRBV18 and TRBJ2-2, is NAGVMQNPRHLVRRRGQEARLRCSPMKGHSHVYWYRQLPEEGLKFMVYLQKENIIDESGMPKERFSAEFPKEGPSILRIQQVVRGDSAAYFCASSPEGTGELFFGEGSRLTVL.

This rearrangement joins TRBV29-1 to TRBJ2-7; 8 positions match TRBD2. Germline CDR1 SQVTM, CDR2 ANQGSEA. J gave up 2 bases and V 4 bases, and 7 bases lay outside the gene matches. The CDR3 is 14 amino acids. CDR3 residues: CSVAMREEPYEQYF. CDR3 DNA sequence: TGCAGCGTTGCAATGCGGGAGGAACCCTACGAGCAGTACTTC.

The chain links TRBV11-2 to TRBJ2-1, with 12 bases matching TRBD2. Unmatched junction bases numbered 4, after V lost 1 base and J lost 9 bases. This CDR3 spans 15 amino acids. Per the germline V gene, CDR1 is SGHAT and CDR2 is FQNNGV. In DNA, the CDR3 is TGTGCCAGCAGCTTAGGACTAGCGGGAGTTGGTGAGCAGTTCTTC. Translation: CASSLGLAGVGEQFF.

V is TRBV5-1 and J is TRBJ1-1; D call uncertain. V lost 5 bases to trimming and J lost 2 bases, with 16 bases between them. CDR1 and CDR2 (germline): SGHRS, YFSETQ. This CDR3 has 15 residues. Here the CDR3 DNA reads TGCGCCAGCAGGCGAAGTCCGGAAGGAAACACTGAAGCTTTCTTT. Encoded protein: CASRRSPEGNTEAFF.

Remarks on this clone: Other DNA sequences in the same sample also yield this CDR3. The chain has TRBV27 and TRBJ2-2; 12 bases fit TRBD2. The CDR3 extends over 14 amino acids. Germline V gene sequence: CDR1 MNHEY, CDR2 SMNVEV (reference sequence). The V gene end was trimmed by 8 bases and the J gene end by 5 bases; junction bases not matched to a gene: 3. CDR3: CASVGTSGTGELFF. CDR3 DNA: TGTGCCAGCGTAGGGACTAGCGGGACCGGGGAGCTGTTTTTT.

V usage is TRBV5-5 and J usage is TRBJ1-5, with 7 bases fitting TRBD1. This CDR3 region has 17 residues. Trimming cost V 3 bases and J 3 bases; bases outside gene matches: 12. The germline V gene has CDR1 SGHKS and CDR2 YYEKEE (reference sequence). The CDR3 sequence is CASSYVGGSDINQPQHF. The CDR3 nucleotides are TGTGCCAGCAGCTACGTAGGGGGCTCGGATATCAATCAGCCCCAGCATTTT.

The CDR3 loop reads CASSLAKDSASTDTQYF. CDR3 in DNA: TGTGCCAGCAGCCTCGCGAAAGACAGCGCCTCGACAGATACGCAGTATTTT. The genes are TRBV7-9 and TRBJ2-3, with a tentative D call TRBD1 (5 bases). Looked up from germline, CDR1 is SEHNR and CDR2 is FQNEAQ (reference sequence). This CDR3 region has 17 residues. V gave up 5 bases and J gave up 3 bases, with 21 bases separating them.

J is TRBJ2-3 and V is TRBV6-6, with 9 bases fitting TRBD2. Unmatched junction bases numbered 4, after V lost 5 bases and J lost 4 bases. This CDR3 comprises 14 residues. Germline V gives CDR1 MNHNY, CDR2 SVGAGI (reference sequence). CDR3 nucleotide sequence: TGTGCCAGCAGTCCGTTAGCGGGAGCAGATACGCAGTATTTT. Its translation: CASSPLAGADTQYF.

The chain carries TRBV7-9 and TRBJ2-1; TRBD2 is a possible D gene (5 bases). The germline CDR1 and CDR2 sequences are SEHNR and FQNEAQ (reference sequence). V was trimmed by 5 bases and J by 8 bases, leaving 19 bases between them. This CDR3 is 15 amino acids long. The chain's CDR3 is CASSGGLMVFDEQFF. In DNA form, the CDR3 reads TGTGCCAGCAGCGGCGGGCTAATGGTATTCGATGAGCAGTTCTTC.

The CDR3 loop is CAGGGDLSYEQYF. In DNA, the CDR3 is TGTGCTGGTGGGGGGGACCTCTCCTACGAGCAGTACTTC. This sequence joins TRBV7-9 and TRBJ2-7, with 7 bases that match TRBD2. Per the germline V gene, CDR1 is SEHNR and CDR2 is FQNEAQ (reference sequence). The CDR3 is made up of 13 amino acids.

The chain combines TRBV29-1 with TRBJ2-3; 7 positions agree with TRBD2. Per germline, CDR1 SQVTM and CDR2 ANQGSEA. This CDR3 region has 14 residues. V was pared by 6 bases and J by 8 bases, with 14 bases of the junction left unmatched. CDR3 sequence (DNA): TGCAGCGTGTTGACTAGCCGTCTAAGGGTTACGCAGTATTTT. Translated: CSVLTSRLRVTQYF.

The chain carries TRBV2 and TRBJ2-7; 12 bases are shared with TRBD1. Germline V gene sequence: CDR1 SNHLY, CDR2 FYNNEI. Trimming removed 6 bases from V and 8 bases from J; junction bases left unmatched: 8. This CDR3 is built from 14 residues. CDR3 protein: CASSSGTGGGKQYF. CDR3 sequence (DNA): TGTGCCAGCAGCTCCGGGACAGGGGGCGGGAAGCAGTACTTC.

For this clone: A much larger clone lies one base from this, so it may be a read error. J is TRBJ2-5 and V is TRBV29-1, with D perhaps TRBD2 (5 bases). Trimming removed 2 bases from V and 1 base from J, with 8 bases in between. The germline CDR1 and CDR2 sequences are SQVTM and ANQGSEA. CDR3 length: 13 amino acids. CDR3 region: CSVESGSQETQYF. CDR3 nucleotide sequence: TGCAGCGTTGAATCGGGGAGCCAAGAGACCCAGTACTTC.